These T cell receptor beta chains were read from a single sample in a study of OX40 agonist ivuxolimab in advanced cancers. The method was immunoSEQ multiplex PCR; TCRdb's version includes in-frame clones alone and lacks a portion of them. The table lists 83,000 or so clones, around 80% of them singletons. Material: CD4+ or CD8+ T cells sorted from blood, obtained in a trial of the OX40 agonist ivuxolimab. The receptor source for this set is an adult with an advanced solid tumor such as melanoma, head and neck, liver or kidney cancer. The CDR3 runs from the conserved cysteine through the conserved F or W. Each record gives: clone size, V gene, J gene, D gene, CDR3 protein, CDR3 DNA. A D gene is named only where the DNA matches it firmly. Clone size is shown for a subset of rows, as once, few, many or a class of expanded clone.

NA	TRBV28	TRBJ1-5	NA	CASRHMWGNSNQPQHF	TGTGCCAGCAGACACATGTGGGGGAATAGCAATCAGCCCCAGCATTTT
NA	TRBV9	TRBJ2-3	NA	CASSVRVSTDTQYF	TGTGCCAGCAGCGTCCGGGTCTCCACAGATACGCAGTATTTT
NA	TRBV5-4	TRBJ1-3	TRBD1	CASSPADRGLGNTIYF	TGTGCCAGCAGCCCCGCGGACAGGGGGCTTGGAAACACCATATATTTT
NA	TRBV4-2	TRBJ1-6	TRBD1	CATRGQGLEGSPLHF	TGTGCCACTAGAGGACAGGGGCTCGAGGGTTCACCCCTCCACTTT
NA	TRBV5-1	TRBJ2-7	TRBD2	CASSLTGTSVKEQYF	TGCGCCAGCAGCTTGACCGGGACTAGCGTTAAGGAGCAGTACTTC
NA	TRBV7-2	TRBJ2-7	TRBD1	CASSWDRGGEQYF	TGTGCCAGCAGCTGGGACAGGGGGGGCGAGCAGTACTTC
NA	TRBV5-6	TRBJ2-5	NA	CASSEGETQYF	TGTGCCAGCAGCGAAGGGGAGACCCAGTACTTC
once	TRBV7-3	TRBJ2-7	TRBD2	CASSLASSGGYEQYF	TGTGCCAGCAGCTTAGCCTCTAGCGGGGGCTACGAGCAGTACTTC
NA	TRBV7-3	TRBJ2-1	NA	CASSLIELPNNEQFF	TGTGCCAGCAGCTTAATCGAACTTCCCAACAATGAGCAGTTCTTC
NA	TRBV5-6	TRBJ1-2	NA	CASSLGETTNYGYTF	TGTGCCAGCAGCTTGGGGGAGACAACTAACTATGGCTACACCTTC